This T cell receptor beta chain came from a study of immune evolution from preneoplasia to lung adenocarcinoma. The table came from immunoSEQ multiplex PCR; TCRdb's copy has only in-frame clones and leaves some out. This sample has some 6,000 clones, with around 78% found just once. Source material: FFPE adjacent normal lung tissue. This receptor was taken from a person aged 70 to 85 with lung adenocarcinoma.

As DNA, the CDR3 is TGTGCCAGCTCACAGGGTCGGACCAACAACGAGCAGTACTTC. This sequence encodes CASSQGRTNNEQYF. The chain carries TRBV18 and TRBJ2-7; D unresolved. From germline, CDR1 is KGHSH and CDR2 LQKENI. Between the trimmed V and J ends, which lost 4 bases and 5 bases, there was a span of 15 bases. The CDR3 consists of 14 residues.